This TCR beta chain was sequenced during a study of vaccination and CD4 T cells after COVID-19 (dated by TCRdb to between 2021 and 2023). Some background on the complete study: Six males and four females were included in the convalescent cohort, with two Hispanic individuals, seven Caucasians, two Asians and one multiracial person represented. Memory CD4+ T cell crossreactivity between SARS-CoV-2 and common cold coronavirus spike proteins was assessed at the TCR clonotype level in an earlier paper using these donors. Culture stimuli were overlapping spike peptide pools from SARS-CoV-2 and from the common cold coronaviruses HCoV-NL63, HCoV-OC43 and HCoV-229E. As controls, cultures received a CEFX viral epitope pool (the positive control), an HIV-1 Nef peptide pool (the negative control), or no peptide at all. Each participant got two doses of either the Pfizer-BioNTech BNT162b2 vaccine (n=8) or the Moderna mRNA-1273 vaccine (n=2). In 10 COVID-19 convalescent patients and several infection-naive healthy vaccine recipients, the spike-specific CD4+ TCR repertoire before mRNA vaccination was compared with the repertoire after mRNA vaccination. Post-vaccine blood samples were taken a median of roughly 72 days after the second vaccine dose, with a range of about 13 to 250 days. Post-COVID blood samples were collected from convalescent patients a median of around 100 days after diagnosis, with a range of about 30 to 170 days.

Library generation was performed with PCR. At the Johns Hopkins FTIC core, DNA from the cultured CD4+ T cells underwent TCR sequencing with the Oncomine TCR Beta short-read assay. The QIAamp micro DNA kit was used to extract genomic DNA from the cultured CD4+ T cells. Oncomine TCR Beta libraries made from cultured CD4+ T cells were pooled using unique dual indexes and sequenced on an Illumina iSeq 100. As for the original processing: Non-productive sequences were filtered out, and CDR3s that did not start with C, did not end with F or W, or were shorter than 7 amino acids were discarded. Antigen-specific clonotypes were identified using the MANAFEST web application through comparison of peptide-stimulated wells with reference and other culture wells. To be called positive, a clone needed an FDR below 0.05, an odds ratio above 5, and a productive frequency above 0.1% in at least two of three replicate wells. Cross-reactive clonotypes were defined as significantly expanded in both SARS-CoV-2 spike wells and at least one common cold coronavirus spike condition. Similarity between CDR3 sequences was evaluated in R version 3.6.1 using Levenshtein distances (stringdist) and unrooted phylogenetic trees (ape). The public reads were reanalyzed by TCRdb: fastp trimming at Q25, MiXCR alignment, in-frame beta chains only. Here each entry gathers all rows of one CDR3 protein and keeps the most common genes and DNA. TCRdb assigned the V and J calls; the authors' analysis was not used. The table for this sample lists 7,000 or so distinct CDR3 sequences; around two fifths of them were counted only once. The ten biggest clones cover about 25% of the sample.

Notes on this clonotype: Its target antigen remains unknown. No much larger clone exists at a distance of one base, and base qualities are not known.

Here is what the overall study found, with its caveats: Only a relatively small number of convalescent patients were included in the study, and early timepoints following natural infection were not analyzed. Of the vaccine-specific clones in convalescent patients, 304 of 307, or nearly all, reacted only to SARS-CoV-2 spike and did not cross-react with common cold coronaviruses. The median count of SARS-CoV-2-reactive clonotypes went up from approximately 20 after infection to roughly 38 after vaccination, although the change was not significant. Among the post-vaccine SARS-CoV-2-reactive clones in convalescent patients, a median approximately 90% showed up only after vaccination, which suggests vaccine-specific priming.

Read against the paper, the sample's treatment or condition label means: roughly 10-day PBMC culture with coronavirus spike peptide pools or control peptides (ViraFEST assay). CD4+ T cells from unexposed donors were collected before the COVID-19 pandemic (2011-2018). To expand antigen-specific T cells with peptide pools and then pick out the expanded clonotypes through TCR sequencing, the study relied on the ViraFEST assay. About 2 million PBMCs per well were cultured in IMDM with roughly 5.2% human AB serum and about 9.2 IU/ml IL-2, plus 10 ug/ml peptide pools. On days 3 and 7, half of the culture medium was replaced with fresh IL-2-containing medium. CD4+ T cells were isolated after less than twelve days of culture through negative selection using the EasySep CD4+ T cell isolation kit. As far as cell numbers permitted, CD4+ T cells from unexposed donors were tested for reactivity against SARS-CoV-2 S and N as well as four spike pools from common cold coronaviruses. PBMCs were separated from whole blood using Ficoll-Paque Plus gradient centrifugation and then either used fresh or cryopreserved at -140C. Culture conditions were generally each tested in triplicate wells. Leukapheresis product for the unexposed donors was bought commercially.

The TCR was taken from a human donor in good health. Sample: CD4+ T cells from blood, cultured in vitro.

The nucleotides read TGCAGTGCGTGGGGGGAAGATCACTATGGCTACACCTTC. The translation is CSAWGEDHYGYTF. The chain couples TRBV20-1 to TRBJ1-2; the best D guess is TRBD1, with 5 bases matching. The germline ends are 14 bases apart after V is trimmed by 6 bases and J by 3 bases. From its cysteine to its phenylalanine, the CDR3 spans 13 amino acids. Only the CDR3 portion is preserved as DNA: 39 bases, with reading frame beginning at the first base. The germline V gene (reference sequence) supplies CDR1 DFQATT and CDR2 SNEGSKA.